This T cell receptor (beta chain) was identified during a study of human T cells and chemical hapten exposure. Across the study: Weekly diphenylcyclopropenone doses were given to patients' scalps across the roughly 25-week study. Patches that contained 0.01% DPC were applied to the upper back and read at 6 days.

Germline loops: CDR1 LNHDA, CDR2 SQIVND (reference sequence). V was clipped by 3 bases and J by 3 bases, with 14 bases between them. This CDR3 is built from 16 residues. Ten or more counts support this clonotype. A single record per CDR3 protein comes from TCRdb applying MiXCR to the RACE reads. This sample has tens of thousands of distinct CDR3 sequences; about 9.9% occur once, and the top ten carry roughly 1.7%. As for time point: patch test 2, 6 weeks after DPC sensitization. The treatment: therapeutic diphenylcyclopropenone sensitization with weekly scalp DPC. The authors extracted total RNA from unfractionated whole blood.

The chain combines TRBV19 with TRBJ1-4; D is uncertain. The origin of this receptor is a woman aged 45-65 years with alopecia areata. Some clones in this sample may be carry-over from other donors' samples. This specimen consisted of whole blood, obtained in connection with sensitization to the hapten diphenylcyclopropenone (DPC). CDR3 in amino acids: CASSIKLAGPNEKLFF. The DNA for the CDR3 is TGTGCCAGTAGTATTAAGTTGGCGGGCCCTAATGAAAAACTGTTTTTT.